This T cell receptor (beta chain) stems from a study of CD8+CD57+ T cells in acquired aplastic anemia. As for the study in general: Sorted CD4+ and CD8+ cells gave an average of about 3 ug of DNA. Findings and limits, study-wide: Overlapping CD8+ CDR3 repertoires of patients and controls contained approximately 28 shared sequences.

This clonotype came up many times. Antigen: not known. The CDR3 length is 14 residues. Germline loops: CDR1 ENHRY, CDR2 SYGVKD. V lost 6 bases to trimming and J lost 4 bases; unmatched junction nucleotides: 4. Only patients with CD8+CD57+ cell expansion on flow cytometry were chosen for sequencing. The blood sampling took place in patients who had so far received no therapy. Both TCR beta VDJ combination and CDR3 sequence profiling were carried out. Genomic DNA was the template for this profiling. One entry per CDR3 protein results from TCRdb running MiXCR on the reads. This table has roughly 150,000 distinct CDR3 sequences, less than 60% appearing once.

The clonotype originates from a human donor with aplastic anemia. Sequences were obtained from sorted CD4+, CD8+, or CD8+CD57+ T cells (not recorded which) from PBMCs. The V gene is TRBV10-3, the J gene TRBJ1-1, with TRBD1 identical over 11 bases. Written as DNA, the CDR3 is TGTGCCATCAGAGACGGGACAGGGGGCACTGAAGCTTTCTTT. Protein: CAIRDGTGGTEAFF.